This T cell receptor (beta chain) was found in a study of beta chain features in type 1 diabetes. Study conclusions and caveats: Patients with Type 1 diabetes showed moderately but significantly shorter TCRB CDR3s in all four CD4+ subsets.

V lost 10 bases to trimming and J lost 2 bases, with 15 bases between them. From germline, CDR1 is SGHTA and CDR2 FQGNSA. CDR3 length equals 14 residues. Donors underwent one heparinised blood draw, about 120 mL on average. The authors reverse transcribed all of the isolated RNA, so sequencing captured expressed TCRB transcripts. Reads from naive, central memory and regulatory T cell samples averaged roughly 3.6 million. Measured with immunoSEQ multiplex PCR; TCRdb has only the in-frame clones, and not every one. The sample carries under 130,000 clones, roughly 28% recorded once. This clone has just a few counts. Its specificity is unknown.

The clonotype comes from a woman under 30 with type 1 diabetes. The sequencing input was central memory CD4+ T cells from blood. This chain joins TRBV7-2 and TRBJ2-1; D uncertain. CDR3 bases: TGTGCCATCGACTTAATTACTCCCTACAATGAGCAGTTCTTC. As protein: CAIDLITPYNEQFF.